What follows are 7 T cell receptor beta chains derived from one specimen sequenced in a study of cytomegalovirus exposure and HLA in healthy donors (dated by TCRdb to 2016 to 2017). Library generation was performed with the immunoSEQ multiplex PCR assay. For the multiplex PCR, a mixture combining 60 forward primers for TCR Vbeta segments and 13 reverse primers for TCR Jbeta segments was used. TCRdb limited this immuneACCESS table to in-frame rearrangements with V and J called. A share of clones is missing; checked studies link under half to unresolved V genes, and the rest is unexplained. Counted in this sample were over 95,000 clones; 77% of them appeared once. In total, the top ten clones hold approximately 11% of the sample. The specimen sequenced was PBMCs. The receptors here all came from a man aged 40-55 years in good health and CMV-seropositive.

This clone came up once. The CDR3 is CASSQTWATAEQYF. For the CDR3, the DNA is TGTGCCAGCAGCCAAACCTGGGCGACGGCCGAGCAGTACTTC. This chain links TRBV4-2 with TRBJ2-7; no firm D call. The V and J ends lost 2 bases and 6 bases respectively, with 14 bases between them. Germline V gives CDR1 LGHNA, CDR2 YNFKEQ. This CDR3 has 14 residues.

This rearrangement joins TRBV7-2 to TRBJ1-5; D is undetermined. Trimming removed 0 bases from V and 2 bases from J, with 11 bases in between. Germline-derived CDR1 and CDR2 are SGHTA and FQGNSA. The CDR3 extends over 16 amino acids. CDR3 protein: CASSLAGAGGNQPQHF. CDR3 nucleotide sequence: TGTGCCAGCAGCTTAGCGGGAGCTGGTGGCAATCAGCCCCAGCATTTT.

The V and J genes are TRBV6-1 and TRBJ2-2, with 11 bases lining up with TRBD2. Germline V gene lookup returns CDR1 MNHNS and CDR2 SASEGT. J gave up 5 bases and V 6 bases, and 5 bases lay outside the gene matches. The CDR3 totals 15 residues. DNA of the CDR3: TGTGCCAGCAGGACTAGCGGGAAACAGACCGGGGAGCTGTTTTTT. It yields the protein CASRTSGKQTGELFF.

V usage is TRBV21-1 and J usage is TRBJ2-3; TRBD1 is the table's D call, not checked against the DNA. TRBV21-1 is noted as a pseudogene. This CDR3 is 17 amino acids long. The CDR3 DNA is TGTGCCAGCAGCAAAGGAGTGGCAGGAATCCTCACAGATACGCAGTATTTT. Protein product: CASSKGVAGILTDTQYF.

The chain links TRBV30 to TRBJ2-7; D is unresolved. Germline lookup yields CDR1 GTSNPN and CDR2 SVGIG (reference sequence). The V and J ends lost 2 bases and 0 bases respectively, with 14 bases between them. The CDR3 totals 15 residues. CDR3 DNA sequence: TGTGCCTGGAGTCCGACATCCTATTCCTCCTACGAGCAGTACTTC. Amino acid sequence: CAWSPTSYSSYEQYF.

The chain recombines TRBV19 with TRBJ1-2; 7 bases align to TRBD1. Germline loops: CDR1 LNHDA, CDR2 SQIVND (reference sequence). J gave up 4 bases and V 3 bases, and 8 bases lay outside the gene matches. The CDR3 has 15 amino acids. The CDR3 is CASSILGGEFYGYTF. The CDR3 nucleotides are TGTGCCAGTAGTATTTTAGGGGGCGAATTCTATGGCTACACCTTC.

V and J are TRBV7-9 and TRBJ1-4; 7 bases agree with TRBD1. The germline V gene encodes CDR1 SEHNR and CDR2 FQNEAQ (reference sequence). The CDR3 has 15 residues. J lost 3 bases, V lost 2 bases, and 3 bases had no gene match. DNA for the CDR3: TGTGCCAGCAGCTTAACAGGGACAGCTAATGAAAAACTGTTTTTT. It codes for CASSLTGTANEKLFF.